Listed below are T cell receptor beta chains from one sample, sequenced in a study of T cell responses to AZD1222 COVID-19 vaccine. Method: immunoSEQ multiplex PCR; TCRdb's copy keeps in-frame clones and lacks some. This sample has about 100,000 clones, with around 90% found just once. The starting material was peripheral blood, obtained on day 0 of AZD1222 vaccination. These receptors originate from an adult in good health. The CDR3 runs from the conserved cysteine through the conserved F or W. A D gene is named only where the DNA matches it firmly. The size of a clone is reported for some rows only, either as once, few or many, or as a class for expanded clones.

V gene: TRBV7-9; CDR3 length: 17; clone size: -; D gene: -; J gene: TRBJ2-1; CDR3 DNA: TGTGCCAGCAGCTTGTGGGGTGGAGCTGGGACCTACAATGAGCAGTTCTTC; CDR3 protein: CASSLWGGAGTYNEQFF
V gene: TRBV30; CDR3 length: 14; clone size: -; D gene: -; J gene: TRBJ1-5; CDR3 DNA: TGTGCCTGGAGTCGCTCGGAATACAATCAGCCCCAGCATTTT; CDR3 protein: CAWSRSEYNQPQHF
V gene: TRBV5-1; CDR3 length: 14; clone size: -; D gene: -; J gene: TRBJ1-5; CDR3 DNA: TGCGCCAGCAGCCCTGGGGACCGGGCGGAGCCCCAGCATTTT; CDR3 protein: CASSPGDRAEPQHF
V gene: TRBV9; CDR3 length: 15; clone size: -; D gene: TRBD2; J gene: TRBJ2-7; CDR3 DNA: TGTGCCAGCAGCGTCGGGACTAGCCTATCCTACGAGCAGTACTTC; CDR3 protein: CASSVGTSLSYEQYF
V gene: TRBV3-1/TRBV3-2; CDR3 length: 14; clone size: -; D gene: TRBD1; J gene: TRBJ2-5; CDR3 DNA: TGTGCCAGCAGCCAAAGGACAGGGTTGGAGACCCAGTACTTC; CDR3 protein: CASSQRTGLETQYF
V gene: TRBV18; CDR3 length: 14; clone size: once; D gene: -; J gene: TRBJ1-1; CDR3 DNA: TGTGCCAGCTCACCCGGTGGAAGGGGCACTGAAGCTTTCTTT; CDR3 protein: CASSPGGRGTEAFF
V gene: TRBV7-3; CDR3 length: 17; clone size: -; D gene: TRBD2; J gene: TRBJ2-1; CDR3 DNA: TGTGCCAGCAGCTTAACGCTCGTGGGAGGGCCCGGGGGTGAGCAGTTCTTC; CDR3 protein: CASSLTLVGGPGGEQFF
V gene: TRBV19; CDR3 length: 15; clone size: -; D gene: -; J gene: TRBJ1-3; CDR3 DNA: TGTGCCAGTAGTACCGACAGCTACTCTGGAAACACCATATATTTT; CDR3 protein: CASSTDSYSGNTIYF
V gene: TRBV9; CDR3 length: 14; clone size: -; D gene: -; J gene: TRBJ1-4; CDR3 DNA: TGTGCCAGCAGCGTAGCTGCAACTAATGAAAAACTGTTTTTT; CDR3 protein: CASSVAATNEKLFF
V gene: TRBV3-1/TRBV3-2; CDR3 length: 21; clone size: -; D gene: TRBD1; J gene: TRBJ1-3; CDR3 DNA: TGTGCCAGCAGCCAAGAGTGGTGGGGGACAGGGGGTCCGGGGAGAGGAAACACCATATATTTT; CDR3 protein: CASSQEWWGTGGPGRGNTIYF
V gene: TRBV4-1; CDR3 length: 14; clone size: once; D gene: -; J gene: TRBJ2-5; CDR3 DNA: TGCGCCAGCAGCCAAGCGGGAGAGGAAGAGACCCAGTACTTC; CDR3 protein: CASSQAGEEETQYF
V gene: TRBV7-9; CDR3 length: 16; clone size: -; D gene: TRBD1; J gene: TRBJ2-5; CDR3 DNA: TGTGCCAGCAGCTTGCTAAAAACAGGGGGTAAAGAGACCCAGTACTTC; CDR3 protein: CASSLLKTGGKETQYF
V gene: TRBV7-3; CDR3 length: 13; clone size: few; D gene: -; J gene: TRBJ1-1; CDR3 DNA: TGTGCCAGCAGCTCAGGGTTTCGGACTGAAGCTTTCTTT; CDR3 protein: CASSSGFRTEAFF
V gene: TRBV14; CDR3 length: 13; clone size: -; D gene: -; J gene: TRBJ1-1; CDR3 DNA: TGTGCCAGCAGCCAAGATTTACAGGGAGAAGCTTTCTTT; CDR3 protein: CASSQDLQGEAFF
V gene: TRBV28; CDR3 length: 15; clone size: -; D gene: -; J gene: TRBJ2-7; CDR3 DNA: TGTGCCAGCAGTTTAGCCCGGGACACAACCTACGAGCAGTACTTC; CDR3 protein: CASSLARDTTYEQYF
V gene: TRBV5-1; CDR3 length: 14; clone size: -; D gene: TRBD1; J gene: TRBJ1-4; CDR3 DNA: TGCGCCAGCAGCCCGAGCAGGGGGCAAGAAAAACTGTTTTTT; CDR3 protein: CASSPSRGQEKLFF
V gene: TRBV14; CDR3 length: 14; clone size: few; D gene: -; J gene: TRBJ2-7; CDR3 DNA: TGTGCCAGCAGCCAAATTCGGGGCAGCTACGAGCAGTACTTC; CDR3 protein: CASSQIRGSYEQYF
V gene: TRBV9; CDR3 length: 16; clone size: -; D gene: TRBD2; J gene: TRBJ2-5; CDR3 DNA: TGTGCCAGCAGCGTTAAACCCACTAGCGGGAGGGAGACCCAGTACTTC; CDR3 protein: CASSVKPTSGRETQYF
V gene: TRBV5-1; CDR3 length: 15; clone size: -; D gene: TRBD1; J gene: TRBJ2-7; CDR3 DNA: TGCGCCAGCAGCTGGACCGGGACAGGGAACTACGAGCAGTACTTC; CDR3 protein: CASSWTGTGNYEQYF
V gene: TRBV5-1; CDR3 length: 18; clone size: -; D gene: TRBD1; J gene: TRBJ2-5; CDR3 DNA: TGCGCCAGCAGCTTCCAGGCTTCTAGGACAGGGTACGGGGAGACCCAGTACTTC; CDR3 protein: CASSFQASRTGYGETQYF
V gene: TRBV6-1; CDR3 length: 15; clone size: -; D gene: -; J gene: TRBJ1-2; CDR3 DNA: TGTGCCAGCAGTGACCCAGGGTTAACTGGCTATGGCTACACCTTC; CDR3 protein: CASSDPGLTGYGYTF
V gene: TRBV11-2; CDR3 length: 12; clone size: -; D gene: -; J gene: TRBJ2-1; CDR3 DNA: TGTGCCAGCAGCCTACAACGGGCTGAGCAGTTCTTC; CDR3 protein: CASSLQRAEQFF
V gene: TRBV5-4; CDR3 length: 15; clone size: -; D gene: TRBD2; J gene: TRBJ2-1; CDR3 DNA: TGTGCCAGCAGCTTGCCCAGCGGGAGCGGATTTGAGCAGTTCTTC; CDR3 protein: CASSLPSGSGFEQFF
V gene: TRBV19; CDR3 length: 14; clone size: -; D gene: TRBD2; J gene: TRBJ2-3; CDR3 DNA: TGTGCCAGTAGTACTAGCGGGAGGGCCGGTACGCAGTATTTT; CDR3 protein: CASSTSGRAGTQYF
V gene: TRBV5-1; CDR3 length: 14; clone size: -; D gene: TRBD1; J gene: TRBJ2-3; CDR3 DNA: TGCGCCAGCAGCTGGACAGGTAGCACAGATACGCAGTATTTT; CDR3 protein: CASSWTGSTDTQYF
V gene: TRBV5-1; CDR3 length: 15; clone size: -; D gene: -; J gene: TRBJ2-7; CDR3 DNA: TGCGCCAGCAGCTTTCTCAGGGGTCAATTGTACGAGCAGTACTTC; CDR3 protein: CASSFLRGQLYEQYF
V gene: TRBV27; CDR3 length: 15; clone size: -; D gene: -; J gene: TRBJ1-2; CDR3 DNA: TGTGCCAGCAGTTTATCGTTCGGGTTTGACTATGGCTACACCTTC; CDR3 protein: CASSLSFGFDYGYTF
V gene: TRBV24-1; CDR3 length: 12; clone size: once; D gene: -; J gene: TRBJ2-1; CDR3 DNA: TGTGCCACCAGTGAGCGGGAACTTGAGCAGTTCTTC; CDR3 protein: CATSERELEQFF
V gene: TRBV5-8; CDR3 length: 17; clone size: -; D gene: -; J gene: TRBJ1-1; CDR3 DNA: TGTGCCAGCAGCTTGTGGGCCGGGGAGGGGATGAACACTGAAGCTTTCTTT; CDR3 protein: CASSLWAGEGMNTEAFF
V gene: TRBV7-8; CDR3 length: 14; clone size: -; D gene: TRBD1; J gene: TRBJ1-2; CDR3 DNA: TGTGCCAGCAGCTTAGGGGAGGGGGCATATGGCTACACCTTC; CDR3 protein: CASSLGEGAYGYTF
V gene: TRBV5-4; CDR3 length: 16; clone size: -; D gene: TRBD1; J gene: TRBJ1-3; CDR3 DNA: TGTGCCAGCAGCTCAACCGCCGGGACAGCCGGAAACACCATATATTTT; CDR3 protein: CASSSTAGTAGNTIYF
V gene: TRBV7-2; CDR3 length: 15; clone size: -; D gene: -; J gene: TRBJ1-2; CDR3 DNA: TGTGCCAGCAGGCCCGCGGGTCAAGTCCCCTATGGCTACACCTTC; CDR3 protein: CASRPAGQVPYGYTF
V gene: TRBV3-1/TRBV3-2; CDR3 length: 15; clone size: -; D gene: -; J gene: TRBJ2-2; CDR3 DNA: TGTGCCAGCAGCCCAACCCCAGGACAGCCCGGGGAGCTGTTTTTT; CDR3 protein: CASSPTPGQPGELFF
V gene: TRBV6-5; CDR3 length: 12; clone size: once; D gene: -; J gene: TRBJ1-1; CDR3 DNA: TGTGCCAGCAGTTGGGGACGGCCTGAAGCTTTCTTT; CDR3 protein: CASSWGRPEAFF
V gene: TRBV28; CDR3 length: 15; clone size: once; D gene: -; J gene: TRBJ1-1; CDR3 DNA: TGTGCCAGCAGTTTAATACAGGGCGCACCTGCTGAAGCTTTCTTT; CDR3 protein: CASSLIQGAPAEAFF
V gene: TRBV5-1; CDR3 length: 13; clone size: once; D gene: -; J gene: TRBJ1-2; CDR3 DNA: TGCGCCAGCAGCTTGGATCTGGGCCGTGGCTACACCTTC; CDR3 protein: CASSLDLGRGYTF
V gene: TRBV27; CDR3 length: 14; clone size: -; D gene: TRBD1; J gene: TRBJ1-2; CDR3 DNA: TGTGCCAGCAGGGCAGGGGGGCAGAGCTATGGCTACACCTTC; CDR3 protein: CASRAGGQSYGYTF
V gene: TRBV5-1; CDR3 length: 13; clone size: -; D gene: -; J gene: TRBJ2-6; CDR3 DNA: TGCGCCAGCAGCTTGGATGGGGCCAACGTCCTGACTTTC; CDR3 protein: CASSLDGANVLTF
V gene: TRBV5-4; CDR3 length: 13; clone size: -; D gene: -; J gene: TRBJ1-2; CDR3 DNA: TGTGCCAGCAGCGCTGGCCAGCAGTATGGCTACACCTTC; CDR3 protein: CASSAGQQYGYTF
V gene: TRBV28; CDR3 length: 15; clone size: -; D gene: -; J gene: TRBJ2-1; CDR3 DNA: TGTGCCAGCAGCGGACTAGGGGGGAGTCGGAATGAGCAGTTCTTC; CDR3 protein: CASSGLGGSRNEQFF
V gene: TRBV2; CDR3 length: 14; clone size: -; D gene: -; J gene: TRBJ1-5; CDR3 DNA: TGTGCCAGCAGACAAACGGACAAGAATCAGCCCCAGCATTTT; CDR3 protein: CASRQTDKNQPQHF
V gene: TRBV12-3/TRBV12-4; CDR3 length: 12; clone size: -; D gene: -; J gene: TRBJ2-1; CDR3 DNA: TGTGCCAGCAGTCGGTCCTACAATGAGCAGTTCTTC; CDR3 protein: CASSRSYNEQFF